In its sample, the clone carrying this TCR beta chain was seen a few times. Germline-derived CDR1 and CDR2 are KGHSH and LQKENI. V was pared by 3 bases and J by 3 bases, with 17 bases between. This CDR3 contains 17 residues. The sample belongs to a study of response to subunit inactivated influenza vaccine. TCRdb fed the RT-PCR reads into MiXCR, producing one record per CDR3 protein. There are about 570,000 distinct CDR3 sequences in the sample; approximately 10% occur only once, and more than 9.5% lies in the top ten. This sample also belongs to another study, concerning T cells expressing NK-cell markers. From that study: As the method of synthesis, 5'RACE template switching with UMIs yielded TCR beta cDNA.

Sequences were derived from PBMCs from blood, sampled on the day of vaccination. This sequence was found in a man aged 45 to 65 who received an inactivated influenza vaccine. The J gene is TRBJ2-2, the V gene TRBV18; D gene unclear. The CDR3 protein is CASSPVSLTVYTGELFF. The CDR3 DNA reads as TGTGCCAGCTCACCGGTCAGTCTCACAGTCTACACCGGGGAGCTGTTTTTT.